Listed here are 14 T cell receptor beta chains from one sample, sequenced in a study of T cell responses to AZD1222 COVID-19 vaccine. Assay: immunoSEQ multiplex PCR; the TCRdb copy retains only in-frame clones and omits some. Of approximately 150,000 clones listed, less than 95% are singletons. The sample consisted of peripheral blood, taken 28 days after the second dose of the MenACWY control vaccine. These receptors came from an adult who received the MenACWY meningococcal vaccine as a control.

This CDR3 is CASTAWGAGADTQYF. CDR3 nucleotides: TGTGCCAGCACGGCGTGGGGGGCCGGGGCAGATACGCAGTATTTT. This chain uses TRBV6-5 with TRBJ2-3; D tentatively fits TRBD1 or TRBD2 (6 bases each). There are 15 residues in the CDR3. V was clipped by 7 bases and J by 4 bases, with 18 bases between them. The germline CDR1 and CDR2 sequences are MNHEY and SVGAGI.

A few counts support this clone. J is TRBJ2-7 and V is TRBV20-1; D gene uncertain. The CDR3 is 13 amino acids. Germline V gene lookup returns CDR1 DFQATT and CDR2 SNEGSKA (reference sequence). Trimming pared 3 bases from V and 4 bases from J, leaving 13 bases between. DNA for the CDR3: TGCAGTGCTAGTTATCCCCGAACTTACGAGCAGTACTTC. Translated: CSASYPRTYEQYF.

The chain is built from TRBV12-3 or TRBV12-4 and TRBJ2-2, with unresolved D. The CDR3 has 12 residues. V lost 6 bases and J lost 6, with 8 bases in between. The CDR3: CASRVRAGELFF. CDR3 nucleotides: TGTGCCAGCAGAGTGCGCGCCGGGGAGCTGTTTTTT.

The chain recombines TRBV27 with TRBJ1-5; the D gene is possibly TRBD1 (6 bases). The CDR3 loop spans 15 amino acids. CDR1 MNHEY and CDR2 SMNVEV come from the germline V gene (reference sequence). V was trimmed by 6 bases and J by 5 bases, leaving 17 bases between them. The CDR3 reads CASSDRFEFDQPQHF. The CDR3 DNA sequence: TGTGCCAGCAGCGACAGGTTTGAGTTCGATCAGCCCCAGCATTTT.

The chain has TRBV19 and TRBJ2-7, with 7 bases fitting TRBD2. J gave up 5 bases and V 7 bases, and 14 bases lay outside the gene matches. Germline CDR1 and CDR2: LNHDA and SQIVND (reference sequence). The CDR3 totals 15 residues. The CDR3 region is CASKRVGAGMDEQYF. The CDR3 bases are TGTGCCAGTAAGCGTGTAGGAGCGGGGATGGACGAGCAGTACTTC.

The chain combines TRBV3-1 (or the pseudogene TRBV3-2) with TRBJ1-2; perhaps TRBD1 as D (6 bases). The germline V and J ends were trimmed by 2 bases and 8 bases, with 12 bases remaining between them. The CDR3 covers 13 residues. Germline V CDR1 and CDR2: LGHDT, YNNKEL (reference sequence). CDR3 in amino acids: CASSQPQGRGYTF. DNA of the CDR3: TGTGCCAGCAGCCAACCCCAGGGGCGAGGCTACACCTTC.

The rearrangement uses TRBV5-1 and TRBJ1-1; no clear D gene. Germline loops: CDR1 SGHRS, CDR2 YFSETQ. The CDR3 consists of 14 residues. V lost 0 bases to trimming and J lost 1 base, with 7 bases between them. The CDR3 nucleotides read TGCGCCAGCAGCTTGGAGTCGCAGAACACTGAAGCTTTCTTT. Its protein is CASSLESQNTEAFF.

This chain joins TRBV11-3 and TRBJ2-5; 9 nucleotides align to TRBD1. Germline V gene data show CDR1 as SGHNT and CDR2 as YENEEA. Losses at the gene ends were 5 bases for V and 5 bases for J; bases not matched to a gene: 6. The CDR3 length is 14 residues. The DNA of the CDR3 is TGTGCCAGCAGCCCGGGACAGGGTAAGGAGACCCAGTACTTC. Translating gives CASSPGQGKETQYF.

V gene TRBV3-1 (or the pseudogene TRBV3-2) combines with J gene TRBJ1-1; no firm D call. This CDR3 region has 13 residues. The germline gives CDR1 LGHDT, CDR2 YNNKEL (reference sequence). V was shortened by 3 bases and J by 8 bases, with 13 bases between the two germline ends. DNA of the CDR3: TGTGCCAGCAGCCAGACGAAGAGCTCCGAAGCTTTCTTT. The encoded protein is CASSQTKSSEAFF.

This chain joins TRBV7-2 and TRBJ2-1; D remains ambiguous. CDR3 size: 11 residues. Trimming shortened V by 5 bases and J by 4 bases, and 3 bases separated the two germline ends. Germline CDR1 SGHTA, CDR2 FQGNSA. CDR3 coding DNA: TGTGCCAGCAGCACTTACAATGAGCAGTTCTTC. Its translation: CASSTYNEQFF.

V usage is TRBV2 and J usage is TRBJ2-7; 14 positions match TRBD2. The CDR3 extends over 14 amino acids. Trimming removed 4 bases from V and 6 bases from J; junction bases left unmatched: 2. Germline loops: CDR1 SNHLY, CDR2 FYNNEI. The CDR3 DNA reads as TGTGCCAGCAGTGCGGGACTAGCGGGGGTCGAGCAGTACTTC. Protein sequence: CASSAGLAGVEQYF.

The chain couples TRBV7-8 to TRBJ1-5; D gene uncertain. The CDR3 is 15 amino acids. Germline CDR1 is SGHVS and CDR2 is FQNEAQ. V lost 1 base, J lost 4 bases, and 11 bases lay in between. This CDR3 is CASSLVHGGNQPQHF. CDR3 sequence (DNA): TGTGCCAGCAGCTTAGTCCACGGTGGAAATCAGCCCCAGCATTTT.

CDR3 sequence reads: CASSTTQGGEQFF. The DNA for the CDR3 is TGTGCCAGTAGTACCACACAGGGTGGTGAGCAGTTCTTC. The gene calls are TRBV19 and TRBJ2-1, with D perhaps TRBD1 (6 bases). CDR1 is LNHDA and CDR2 is SQIVND in the germline V gene (reference sequence). This CDR3 comprises 13 residues. Trimming shortened V by 4 bases and J by 9 bases, and 13 bases separated the two germline ends.

This clone has just one count. The rearrangement uses TRBV2 and TRBJ1-1; D is ambiguous. Trimming left V 3 bases short and J 1 base short, with 12 bases between. The CDR3 contains 15 residues. Germline-derived CDR1 and CDR2 are SNHLY and FYNNEI. The CDR3 here is CASSDYSERNTEAFF. In nucleotides, the CDR3 is TGTGCCAGCAGTGATTACAGTGAAAGGAACACTGAAGCTTTCTTT.